The rows below give T cell receptor beta chains drawn from one sample of a study of shared clonotypes between healthy human individuals. Measured with immunoSEQ multiplex PCR; TCRdb has only the in-frame clones, and not every one. The data show roughly 2 million clones, approximately 94% seen once. The sequenced sample was naive CD8+ T cells sorted from blood. The receptors stem from a man between 18 and 35 years old in good health. Each CDR3 is given with its conserved first and last residue. A D gene is named only where the DNA matches it firmly. The size entry is marked missing in some rows and otherwise reads once, few, many or a size class.

v_call	clone_size	d_call	j_call	cdr3_nt	cdr3_aa
TRBV10-2	NA	TRBD2	TRBJ2-5	TGCGCCAGCAGTGAGGGAGCTAGCGGGGGGGATCAAGAGACCCAGTACTTC	CASSEGASGGDQETQYF
TRBV29-1	NA	TRBD2	TRBJ2-3	TGCAGCGTTGATGGAGCTAGCGGGACTCCCACAGATACGCAGTATTTT	CSVDGASGTPTDTQYF
TRBV7-3	NA	NA	TRBJ2-1	TGTGCCAGCAGCCTCTTTCCGGGACAATCCTACAATGAGCAGTTCTTC	CASSLFPGQSYNEQFF
TRBV4-1	NA	NA	TRBJ2-5	TGCGCCAGCAGCCCGGGACCGGTGGAGACCCAGTACTTC	CASSPGPVETQYF
TRBV4-2	few	NA	TRBJ1-1	TGTGCCAGCAGCCAAGAGGGGTGGGGACCGAACACTGAAGCTTTCTTT	CASSQEGWGPNTEAFF
TRBV7-2	once	NA	TRBJ2-3	TGTGCCAGCAGCCATCCCGTTTTGCCCCCAACAGATACGCAGTATTTT	CASSHPVLPPTDTQYF
TRBV29-1	NA	NA	TRBJ2-1	TGCAGCGTTGAGGTGGCTAACTACAATGAGCAGTTCTTC	CSVEVANYNEQFF
TRBV15	NA	NA	TRBJ2-2	TGTGCCACCAGCCTGGGATTGGCTATCTTCGAGGGGATGGTCGGGGAGCTGTTTTTT	CATSLGLAIFEGMVGELFF
TRBV9	NA	NA	TRBJ1-4	TGTGCCAGCAGCGCTTGGAGTATCAATGAAAAACTGTTTTTT	CASSAWSINEKLFF
TRBV13	NA	TRBD1	TRBJ2-7	TGTGCCAGCAGCCTCGGGTCAGGGGGCCACGAGCAGTACTTC	CASSLGSGGHEQYF
TRBV16	NA	TRBD1	TRBJ1-2	TGTGCCAGCAGCCAATCAGAGGGGGCAACGTTCGCCTACACCTTC	CASSQSEGATFAYTF
TRBV7-2	NA	NA	TRBJ1-1	TGTGCCAGCAGCTTTGGGACACGGAACACTGAAGCTTTCTTT	CASSFGTRNTEAFF
TRBV11-2	NA	TRBD2	TRBJ2-7	TGTGCCAGCACCCCCTCAGCGGGGCACTCCTACGAGCAGTACTTC	CASTPSAGHSYEQYF
TRBV10-1	once	NA	TRBJ2-7	TGCGCCAGCAGTGAGGGTAGCGGCAACAGCTACGAGCAGTACTTC	CASSEGSGNSYEQYF
TRBV7-9	once	TRBD1	TRBJ1-4	TGTGCCAGCAGCGGACAGGCTAATGAAAAACTGTTTTTT	CASSGQANEKLFF
TRBV6-1	NA	NA	TRBJ2-5	TGTGCCAGCAGTAACAGGGACTTCATACAAGAGACCCAGTACTTC	CASSNRDFIQETQYF
TRBV13	NA	NA	TRBJ1-1	TGTGCCAGCAGCTTAATCCGGGGTAGCACTGAAGCTTTCTTT	CASSLIRGSTEAFF
TRBV4-1	NA	NA	TRBJ1-3	TGCGCCAGCAGCCTAAAGTTTTTCCAGGGTGCCGGAAACACCATATATTTT	CASSLKFFQGAGNTIYF
TRBV7-9	NA	NA	TRBJ2-1	TGTGCCAGCAGCTCCAATGGGGGAGCCTCCTACAATGAGCAGTTCTTC	CASSSNGGASYNEQFF
TRBV6-1	NA	NA	TRBJ1-2	TGTGCCAGCAGCGACATCTTTAACTATGGCTACACCTTC	CASSDIFNYGYTF
TRBV9	NA	NA	TRBJ1-2	TGTGCCAGCAGCGTTGTCACCGGGGGTGGCTACACCTTC	CASSVVTGGGYTF
TRBV30	NA	TRBD2	TRBJ2-7	TGTGCCTGGAACTCACTAGCGGGGGGGCCTCTCTCCTACGAGCAGTACTTC	CAWNSLAGGPLSYEQYF
TRBV6-6	once	NA	TRBJ2-5	TGTGCCAGCAGTTTACAGGGCCCTCAAGGGACCCAGTACTTC	CASSLQGPQGTQYF
TRBV27	NA	TRBD1	TRBJ1-2	TGTGCCAGCAGTTTATACGGGACAGGGGGCACCTATGGCTACACCTTC	CASSLYGTGGTYGYTF
TRBV5-6	NA	NA	TRBJ1-6	TGTGCCAGCAGCGGGGATTTCTATAATTCACCCCTCCACTTT	CASSGDFYNSPLHF